A single sample is the source of the 3 T cell receptor beta chains below, sequenced in a study of shared clonotypes between healthy human individuals. Terminally differentiated effector memory CD45RA+ cells were excluded from the naive CD8 cells, which were CD45RO-negative and positively selected for CCR7. The table came from immunoSEQ multiplex PCR; TCRdb's copy has only in-frame clones and leaves some out. The sample records 650,000 to 800,000 clones, about 92% being singletons. Input material: naive CD8+ T cells sorted from blood. All receptors derive from a man aged 25 to 40 in good health.

As concerns this clone: This may arise from a read error, as a much more abundant clone is one base away. The same CDR3 arises from other DNA sequences in this sample as well. The rearrangement joins TRBV25-1 to TRBJ2-7; 7 nucleotides match TRBD2. This CDR3 spans 15 amino acids. Germline CDR1 and CDR2: MGHDK and SYGVNS. CDR3 bases: TGTGCCAGCAGTGACAGTCTAGCGGCTCGGGGCGAGCAGTACTTT. Amino acid sequence: CASSDSLAARGEQYF.

This clone has only one observation. The chain couples TRBV7-9 to TRBJ2-1, with TRBD1 matching over 7 bases. Germline CDR1 SEHNR, CDR2 FQNEAQ (reference sequence). The CDR3 contains 15 residues. V lost 5 bases and J lost 5; bases outside the gene matches: 9. DNA of the CDR3: TGTGCCAGCAGCCGAACAGGGGAGCGCGACAATGAGCAGTTCTTC. It is translated as CASSRTGERDNEQFF.

In this sample, this clone turned up once. Written as DNA, the CDR3 is TGCGCCAGCAGCCAAGATCAGATAGCGGGAGGGGGTACCGGGGAGCTGTTTTTT. Residues: CASSQDQIAGGGTGELFF. The chain carries TRBV4-3 and TRBJ2-2, with 11 bases fitting TRBD2. The CDR3 runs to 18 residues. The ends lost 0 bases at V and 5 bases at J; junction bases unmatched: 8. Germline CDR1 and CDR2: LGHNA and YSLEER.